This T cell receptor beta chain is from a study of cytomegalovirus exposure and HLA in healthy donors. Study-wide results and caveats: There were 150 or so TCR beta chains listed as cytomegalovirus-associated. Reports described diagnosis of cytomegalovirus status by the classifier as highly specific and sensitive. While the bulk of TCR sequences proved rare, some public TCRs turned up in many donors. There were a few CMV-associated chains whose specificity for CMV antigens was confirmed in vitro.

Germline V gene data show CDR1 as SGHNT and CDR2 as YYREEE (reference sequence). V shed 4 bases, J shed 0 bases, and the junction held 7 bases outside the gene matches. The CDR3 has 16 amino acids. Method: immunoSEQ multiplex PCR; TCRdb's copy keeps in-frame clones and lacks some. The profile covers approximately 170,000 clones, with 80% to 85% appearing a single time and roughly 10% taken by the ten largest. In regard to this clone: What it recognizes is unknown.

This clonotype originated in a man younger than 40 in good health and CMV-seropositive. The material sequenced was PBMCs. V is TRBV5-4 and J is TRBJ2-4, with 7 bases identical to TRBD1. The CDR3 DNA reads as TGTGCCAGCAGCGGGGGTGGGACAGTAGCCAAAAACATTCAGTACTTC. The encoded protein is CASSGGGTVAKNIQYF. The full variable domain, completed using reference TRBV5-4 and TRBJ2-4, is ETGVTQSPTHLIKTRGQQVTLRCSSQSGHNTVSWYQQALGQGPQFIFQYYREEENGRGNFPPRFSGLQFPNYSSELNVNALELDDSALYLCASSGGGTVAKNIQYFGAGTRLSVL.